The 32 T cell receptor beta chains in this list originate from one sample, sequenced in a study of blood T cells in healthy people across ages. The second PCR ran about 6 to 12 cycles with a sample-barcoded 5' primer and J-beta primers. TCRdb called the 5' RACE reads again in MiXCR, with one record for every CDR3 protein. This table has about 1.8 million distinct CDR3 sequences, roughly 50% appearing once. Material: blood. The receptors stem from a woman aged 40 to 55 in good health.

There are a few counts of this clonotype. The rearrangement joins TRBV20-1 to TRBJ2-7, with D perhaps TRBD2 (7 bases). Trimming stripped 0 bases from V and 2 bases from J, with 14 bases between. The CDR3 contains 15 residues. In germline, CDR1 is DFQATT, CDR2 SNEGSKA (reference sequence). The CDR3 sequence is CSARDSRGAAYEQYF. Here the CDR3 DNA reads TGCAGTGCTAGAGACTCCCGGGGGGCCGCCTACGAGCAGTACTTC.

This clonotype was detected only once. The gene calls are TRBV7-9 and TRBJ2-3; 9 bases match TRBD2. With 2 bases clipped from V and 2 bases from J, the junction kept 8 bases outside the gene matches. From germline, CDR1 is SEHNR and CDR2 FQNEAQ (reference sequence). CDR3 length equals 17 residues. The CDR3 reads CASSLTIAGAFTDTQYF. The CDR3, as DNA: TGTGCCAGCAGCTTAACTATAGCGGGGGCCTTCACAGATACGCAGTATTTT. Drawing the rest from reference TRBV7-9 and TRBJ2-3, the complete variable domain is DTGVSQNPRHKITKRGQNVTFRCDPISEHNRLYWYRQTLGQGPEFLTYFQNEAQLEKSRLLSDRFSAERPKGSFSTLEIQRTEQGDSAMYLCASSLTIAGAFTDTQYFGPGTRLTVL.

CDR3 amino acids: CASSLGWAVLSYEQYF. The CDR3 DNA is TGTGCCAGCAGTTTGGGATGGGCAGTCCTCTCCTACGAGCAGTACTTC. The chain joins TRBV28 to TRBJ2-7; D not certain. CDR1 MDHEN and CDR2 SYDVKM come from the germline V gene. V was shortened by 3 bases and J by 0 bases, with 15 bases between the two germline ends. CDR3 length: 16 residues.

The chain links TRBV9 to TRBJ1-6; D possibly corresponds to TRBD1 (6 bases). This CDR3 has 15 amino acids. With 0 bases removed from V and 10 bases from J, the gap between germline ends came to 14 bases. In germline, CDR1 is SGDLS, CDR2 YYNGEE. The CDR3 loop is CASSVEGVGDSPLHF. CDR3 coding DNA: TGTGCCAGCAGCGTAGAGGGGGTAGGAGACTCACCCCTCCACTTT.

This chain joins TRBV5-5 and TRBJ2-4; TRBD1 might be the D (6 bases). Germline V gene sequence: CDR1 SGHKS, CDR2 YYEKEE (reference sequence). With 5 bases removed from V and 0 bases from J, the gap between germline ends came to 9 bases. This CDR3 contains 14 residues. CDR3 region: CASRTGPAKNIQYF. DNA of the CDR3: TGTGCCAGCAGAACAGGGCCAGCCAAAAACATTCAGTACTTC.

The chain links TRBV28 to TRBJ2-1; 10 bases line up with TRBD1. Unmatched junction bases numbered 9, after V lost 6 bases and J lost 7 bases. This CDR3 spans 15 amino acids. Germline V gene sequence: CDR1 MDHEN, CDR2 SYDVKM. The CDR3 DNA sequence: TGTGCCAGCAGCCCGATCAGGACAGGGGGAAATGAGCAGTTCTTC. Protein: CASSPIRTGGNEQFF.

This clonotype showed up just once. The J gene is TRBJ2-7, the V gene TRBV4-1; TRBD2 matches at 9 bases. The CDR3 is made up of 16 amino acids. CDR1 MGHRA and CDR2 YSYEKL come from the germline V gene. Trimming took 0 bases from V and 3 from J; bases not matched to a gene: 6. This CDR3 reads CASSQERLAGFYEQYF. CDR3 nucleotides: TGCGCCAGCAGCCAAGAACGCCTAGCGGGGTTCTACGAGCAGTACTTC.

The chain links TRBV20-1 to TRBJ2-4, with TRBD1 identical over 9 bases. This CDR3 comprises 17 residues. Germline V gene lookup returns CDR1 DFQATT and CDR2 SNEGSKA (reference sequence). J was trimmed by 0 bases and V by 5 bases; bases with no gene match: 11. The CDR3 sequence is CSASGQGLPKAKNIQYF. CDR3 DNA: TGCAGTGCTTCGGGACAGGGACTTCCCAAAGCCAAAAACATTCAGTACTTC.

This chain links TRBV12-3 or TRBV12-4 with TRBJ2-5, with unresolved D. Trimming left V 6 bases short and J 11 bases short, with 25 bases between. This CDR3 comprises 15 residues. In DNA, the CDR3 is TGTGCCAGCAGACCCGGGTCACCTCTTGTCAGTTGGCAGTACTTC. Encoded protein: CASRPGSPLVSWQYF.

The V and J genes are TRBV6-6 and TRBJ1-5; 8 bases match TRBD1. The CDR3 sequence is 15 residues long. CDR1 and CDR2 from the germline V gene are MNHNY and SVGAGI (reference sequence). V was clipped by 0 bases and J by 6 bases; unmatched bases: 4. As DNA, the CDR3 is TGTGCCAGCAGTTACTCGACAGGGGTAGGTCAGCCCCAGCATTTT. This sequence encodes CASSYSTGVGQPQHF.

This chain joins TRBV4-2 and TRBJ1-5, with no clear D. Germline V gene sequence: CDR1 LGHNA, CDR2 YNFKEQ. The CDR3 totals 15 residues. Trimming removed 4 bases at V and 6 bases at J, with 16 bases between. The CDR3 region is CASSRELQGFQPQHF. The CDR3 DNA reads as TGTGCCAGCAGCCGAGAACTGCAAGGTTTTCAGCCCCAGCATTTT.

CDR3 loop: CASSYTTGQGYNYGYTF. The CDR3 coding sequence is TGTGCCAGCAGTTACACTACCGGACAGGGCTATAACTATGGCTACACCTTC. V is TRBV6-2 or TRBV6-3 and J is TRBJ1-2, with 8 bases fitting TRBD1. The CDR3 is 17 amino acids. Unmatched junction bases numbered 9, after V lost 2 bases and J lost 1 base. From germline, CDR1 is MNHEY and CDR2 SVGEGT.

V and J are TRBV4-1 and TRBJ2-7; 7 bases line up with TRBD1. CDR1 MGHRA and CDR2 YSYEKL come from the germline V gene. This CDR3 contains 14 residues. The V gene end was trimmed by 4 bases and the J gene end by 2 bases; junction bases not matched to a gene: 5. The CDR3 reads CASSRGDRPYEQYF. CDR3 in DNA: TGCGCCAGCAGCCGTGGGGACAGACCCTACGAGCAGTACTTC.

The V call is TRBV4-3, the J call TRBJ1-5; a weak D match, TRBD1 (5 bases). This CDR3 region has 15 residues. Germline V gene lookup returns CDR1 LGHNA and CDR2 YSLEER. V lost 0 bases to trimming and J lost 7 bases, with 13 bases between them. The CDR3 here is CASSQDRDWSQPQHF. CDR3 coding DNA: TGCGCCAGCAGCCAAGACCGGGACTGGAGCCAGCCCCAGCATTTT.

The chain has TRBV4-1 and TRBJ1-2; D remains ambiguous. The CDR3 has 14 amino acids. The germline V gene encodes CDR1 MGHRA and CDR2 YSYEKL. Trimming took 5 bases from V and 4 from J, leaving 14 bases between them. The CDR3 coding sequence is TGCGCCAGCAGCGAGATACCACCTTTCTATGGCTACACCTTC. The encoded protein is CASSEIPPFYGYTF.

This clonotype has a handful of counts. V is TRBV28 and J is TRBJ1-2; 7 bases are a match to TRBD1. The CDR3 sequence is 13 residues long. The germline gives CDR1 MDHEN, CDR2 SYDVKM. J gave up 3 bases and V 6 bases, and 4 bases lay outside the gene matches. As DNA, the CDR3 is TGTGCCAGCAGGTCACAGGGGTACTATGGCTACACCTTC. Translated: CASRSQGYYGYTF.

This clonotype has a single count. V is TRBV9 and J is TRBJ2-7; D could derive from TRBD1 or TRBD2 (6 bases each). This CDR3 is built from 15 residues. V was trimmed by 4 bases and J by 7 bases, leaving 21 bases between them. The germline V gene encodes CDR1 SGDLS and CDR2 YYNGEE. The CDR3 coding sequence is TGTGCCAGCAGCATCCTCAGGGGAGGATACAATGAGCAGTACTTC. Protein product: CASSILRGGYNEQYF.

CDR3 bases: TGCAGTGCCCTCACGACTGAGGACGACACCTTC. Protein: CSALTTEDDTF. The rearrangement uses TRBV20-1 and TRBJ1-2; D call uncertain. The germline V gene encodes CDR1 DFQATT and CDR2 SNEGSKA (reference sequence). Trimming took off 6 bases at V and 12 bases at J, with 17 bases between the two ends. This CDR3 has 11 amino acids.

J is TRBJ1-5 and V is TRBV20-1, with D possibly matching TRBD1 (6 bases). V dropped 8 bases and J dropped 6 bases, with 17 bases sitting between them. The length of the CDR3 is 13 residues. Germline CDR1 is DFQATT and CDR2 is SNEGSKA (reference sequence). The CDR3 DNA is TGCAGTATTAATCCCGGGGGCGGTCAGCCCCAGCATTTT. It specifies CSINPGGGQPQHF.

The CDR3 DNA reads TGCGCCAGCAGCTTGGCTACAGGGGTAAAGGGTGAGCAGTTCTTC. Translation gives CASSLATGVKGEQFF. The chain employs TRBV5-1 and TRBJ2-1; 7 nucleotides match TRBD1. Germline CDR1 and CDR2: SGHRS and YFSETQ. V shed 0 bases and J 9 bases; nucleotides not matched to a gene: 9. The CDR3 is 15 residues long.

This clonotype came up once. V usage is TRBV7-9 and J usage is TRBJ2-1; D perhaps matches TRBD2 (5 bases). The V and J ends lost 0 bases and 5 bases respectively, with 11 bases between them. This CDR3 is 15 amino acids long. Germline V gives CDR1 SEHNR, CDR2 FQNEAQ (reference sequence). The CDR3 region has the DNA TGTGCCAGCAGCTTAGCTCAACGGGGAAACAATGAGCAGTTCTTC. Its protein product is CASSLAQRGNNEQFF.

This clonotype was counted between two and nine times. The V and J genes are TRBV4-3 and TRBJ1-6; TRBD1 matches at 8 bases. Germline CDR1 and CDR2: LGHNA and YSLEER. This CDR3 has 17 residues. V trimming: 0 bases; J trimming: 1 base; junction bases outside the gene matches: 2. The CDR3 bases are TGCGCCAGCAGCCAAGAACAGGGGGGGTCCTATAATTCACCCCTCCACTTT. This gives the protein CASSQEQGGSYNSPLHF.

CDR3 nucleotides: TGTGCCAGCAGTTTTCCCGGAACAGGGGGCCGAGAGACCCAGTACTTC. It yields the protein CASSFPGTGGRETQYF. The chain couples TRBV6-2 or TRBV6-3 to TRBJ2-5; 9 bases fit TRBD1. Germline V lookup: CDR1 MNHEY, CDR2 SVGEGT. V shed 4 bases and J 4 bases; nucleotides not matched to a gene: 10. This CDR3 is 16 amino acids long.

The rearrangement uses TRBV6-5 and TRBJ1-2; D is uncertain. V dropped 8 bases and J dropped 7 bases, with 17 bases sitting between them. This CDR3 contains 13 residues. Germline V gene data show CDR1 as MNHEY and CDR2 as SVGAGI. The CDR3 region is CASWAGSPPGYTF. The CDR3 DNA reads as TGTGCCAGCTGGGCGGGGTCACCTCCTGGCTACACCTTC.

This clonotype was counted a few times. The gene calls are TRBV4-3 and TRBJ2-6; no definite D call. The CDR3 sequence is 18 residues long. Trimming removed 1 base at V and 0 bases at J, with 13 bases between. The germline V gene has CDR1 LGHNA and CDR2 YSLEER. As DNA, the CDR3 is TGCGCCAGCAGCCAAGGACACAAAGCTATCTCTGGGGCCAACGTCCTGACTTTC. Its protein product is CASSQGHKAISGANVLTF.

This clonotype was counted between two and nine times. The rearrangement joins TRBV18 to TRBJ2-3; a possible D gene is TRBD1 (6 bases). Trimming took 0 bases from V and 3 from J, leaving 13 bases between them. Per germline, CDR1 KGHSH and CDR2 LQKENI. The CDR3 loop spans 16 amino acids. CDR3 DNA sequence: TGTGCCAGCTCACCACCAAAACAGGGTTTAACAGATACGCAGTATTTT. Encoded protein: CASSPPKQGLTDTQYF.

This chain links TRBV4-3 with TRBJ2-1; D not resolved. This CDR3 region has 15 residues. V lost 4 bases, J lost 5 bases, and 15 bases lay in between. CDR1 is LGHNA and CDR2 is YSLEER in the germline V gene. CDR3 DNA sequence: TGCGCCAGCAGCCTTGAGCACGGGCGGAACAATGAGCAGTTCTTC. It is translated as CASSLEHGRNNEQFF.

The chain couples TRBV6-1 to TRBJ1-5; D possibly corresponds to TRBD1 (6 bases). Trimming left V 7 bases short and J 4 bases short, with 14 bases between. The germline V gene encodes CDR1 MNHNS and CDR2 SASEGT. The CDR3 length is 14 residues. The CDR3 sequence: CASNQGRWNQPQHF. DNA of the CDR3: TGTGCCAGCAACCAGGGGAGGTGGAATCAGCCCCAGCATTTT.

This chain connects TRBV7-9 to TRBJ1-1; tentatively, D is TRBD1 (5 bases). CDR1 and CDR2 from the germline V gene are SEHNR and FQNEAQ (reference sequence). This CDR3 has 16 residues. Trimming removed 2 bases from V and 4 bases from J, with 17 bases in between. CDR3 DNA sequence: TGTGCCAGCAGCTTAACCCTGGCAGGGCAGACCACTGAAGCTTTCTTT. Translated, it gives CASSLTLAGQTTEAFF.

This clonotype was recorded once. Here the CDR3 reads CASSAHMGGTEAFF. The CDR3 DNA reads TGTGCCAGCAGCGCGCACATGGGGGGTACTGAAGCTTTCTTT. This chain links TRBV9 with TRBJ1-1; a weak D match, TRBD1 (5 bases). This CDR3 is 14 amino acids long. CDR1 is SGDLS and CDR2 is YYNGEE in the germline V gene. V lost 3 bases to trimming and J lost 5 bases, with 14 bases between them.

There are a few counts of this clonotype. This chain joins TRBV6-5 and TRBJ2-7; possible D gene TRBD1, 7 bases. V dropped 3 bases and J dropped 0 bases, with 24 bases sitting between them. The length of the CDR3 is 19 residues. Germline V gene lookup returns CDR1 MNHEY and CDR2 SVGAGI. CDR3 loop: CASSYRDRPSEGASYEQYF. CDR3 DNA: TGTGCCAGCAGTTATAGGGACCGCCCTAGCGAGGGGGCCTCCTACGAGCAGTACTTC.

In its sample, this clonotype was seen a few times. The genes are TRBV13 and TRBJ1-1; D is unresolved. CDR3 size: 12 residues. V was trimmed by 3 bases and J by 3 bases, leaving 5 bases between them. From germline, CDR1 is PRHDT and CDR2 FYEKMQ (reference sequence). CDR3 DNA: TGTGCCAGCAGCTTTCAAGACACTGAAGCTTTCTTT. As protein: CASSFQDTEAFF.